The 28 T cell receptor beta chains below were found in one sample sequenced in a study of cytomegalovirus exposure and HLA in healthy donors. Method: immunoSEQ multiplex PCR; TCRdb's copy keeps in-frame clones and lacks some. This table holds around 80,000 clones, roughly 96% found once. The sample was PBMCs. The receptors here all came from a woman younger than 30 in good health and CMV-seronegative.

V gene TRBV19 combines with J gene TRBJ2-1; D uncertain. The germline CDR1 and CDR2 sequences are LNHDA and SQIVND (reference sequence). V dropped 4 bases and J dropped 0 bases, with 13 bases sitting between them. CDR3 length: 16 amino acids. Here the CDR3 reads CASSTPDSTSYNEQFF. The CDR3 DNA reads TGTGCCAGTAGTACCCCCGACTCAACCTCCTACAATGAGCAGTTCTTC.

The CDR3 loop reads CASRPVAGGLGETQYF. As DNA, the CDR3 is TGTGCCAGCCGTCCGGTGGCGGGAGGCCTCGGCGAGACCCAGTACTTC. The gene calls are TRBV27 and TRBJ2-5, with 8 bases matching TRBD2. The CDR3 runs 16 residues. CDR1 MNHEY and CDR2 SMNVEV come from the germline V gene (reference sequence). V dropped 8 bases and J dropped 5; count of bases not matched to a gene: 16.

The CDR3 DNA sequence: TGTGCCAGCAGCGTAGCGGGACAGGACACAGATACGCAGTATTTT. Translating it yields CASSVAGQDTDTQYF. The chain carries TRBV9 and TRBJ2-3, with 8 bases identical to TRBD1. The CDR3 is 15 residues long. CDR1 is SGDLS, CDR2 YYNGEE, per germline. The V segment lost 0 bases and the J segment 2 bases; nucleotides outside the gene matches: 2.

In this sample, this clone turned up a few times. One junction end disagrees with the germline gene, perhaps due to a read error. This chain joins TRBV25-1 and TRBJ2-7; D is possibly TRBD2 (7 bases). CDR3 length equals 14 residues. In germline, CDR1 is MGHDK, CDR2 SYGVNS. The CDR3 DNA is TGTGCCAGCTCGGAGGGGGGGGGTTCCTCCGAGCAGTACTTC. Translated, it gives CASSEGGGSSEQYF.

The gene calls are TRBV9 and TRBJ2-5; 10 nucleotides match TRBD1. In germline, CDR1 is SGDLS, CDR2 YYNGEE. V was clipped by 3 bases and J by 4 bases; unmatched bases: 3. There are 14 residues in the CDR3. The CDR3 region has the DNA TGTGCCAGCAGCGGCCGGGACAGGGGAGAGACCCAGTACTTC. This encodes CASSGRDRGETQYF.

The rearrangement links TRBV10-3 to TRBJ2-1; the match to TRBD2 covers 7 bases. The CDR3 covers 16 residues. V dropped 4 bases and J dropped 0; count of bases not matched to a gene: 6. Germline CDR1 is ENHRY and CDR2 is SYGVKD. CDR3 sequence (DNA): TGTGCCATCAGTGTTCTAGCGGAAAGCTCCTACAATGAGCAGTTCTTC. Its translation is CAISVLAESSYNEQFF.

This rearrangement joins TRBV6-1 to TRBJ2-1; 7 nucleotides match TRBD1. The CDR3 contains 14 residues. Germline CDR1 MNHNS, CDR2 SASEGT. J gave up 10 bases and V 3 bases, and 9 bases lay outside the gene matches. As DNA, the CDR3 is TGTGCCAGCAGTGATTCAGGGGGACCCCCAGAGCAGTTCTTC. It codes for CASSDSGGPPEQFF.

In this sample, this clone turned up once. The genes are TRBV6-5 and TRBJ2-1, with no clear D. There are 16 residues in the CDR3. Germline V CDR1 and CDR2: MNHEY, SVGAGI. The V and J ends lost 0 bases and 0 bases respectively, with 9 bases between them. The DNA for the CDR3 is TGTGCCAGCAGTTACTCGAAACTTGGCTCCTACAATGAGCAGTTCTTC. Translated, it gives CASSYSKLGSYNEQFF.

The chain recombines TRBV5-5 with TRBJ1-5, with D hard to call. The CDR3 runs 13 residues. Germline V gives CDR1 SGHKS, CDR2 YYEKEE (reference sequence). Trimming took 1 base from V and 5 from J, leaving 7 bases between them. The DNA for the CDR3 is TGTGCCAGCAGCTTGTCAGATTATCAGCCCCAGCATTTT. This sequence encodes CASSLSDYQPQHF.

The chain is built from TRBV13 and TRBJ2-2; 7 bases fit TRBD1. V lost 5 bases and J lost 3; bases outside the gene matches: 3. The CDR3 loop spans 14 amino acids. Germline values: CDR1 PRHDT, CDR2 FYEKMQ (reference sequence). CDR3 amino acids: CASSGQGDTGELFF. CDR3 nucleotides: TGTGCCAGCAGCGGGCAGGGGGACACCGGGGAGCTGTTTTTT.

The chain links TRBV6-1 to TRBJ2-5; tentatively, D is TRBD2 (6 bases). The length of the CDR3 is 14 residues. V lost 7 bases and J 1 base, leaving 13 bases between the germline ends. Germline CDR1 is MNHNS and CDR2 is SASEGT. The CDR3 region has the DNA TGTGCCAGCACCCCAACCGGGGGCCAAGAGACCCAGTACTTC. Amino acid sequence: CASTPTGGQETQYF.

This chain uses TRBV6-5 with TRBJ1-1; D is unclear. CDR3 length: 13 amino acids. Germline CDR1 and CDR2: MNHEY and SVGAGI. V was clipped by 0 bases and J by 5 bases, with 7 bases between them. CDR3 sequence reads: CASSYSQRTEAFF. The CDR3 DNA is TGTGCCAGCAGTTACTCTCAACGGACTGAAGCTTTCTTT.

The chain employs TRBV19 and TRBJ1-2; D may be TRBD1 (6 bases). Germline V gene data show CDR1 as LNHDA and CDR2 as SQIVND (reference sequence). Trimming shortened V by 5 bases and J by 5 bases, and 15 bases separated the two germline ends. The CDR3 is made up of 14 amino acids. Written as DNA, the CDR3 is TGTGCCAGTAGTCCCGGTCAAGGGGGATATGGCTACACCTTC. Its protein product is CASSPGQGGYGYTF.

V gene TRBV5-1 combines with J gene TRBJ2-1; possibly TRBD1 for D (5 bases). In germline, CDR1 is SGHRS, CDR2 YFSETQ. Trimming took off 2 bases at V and 0 bases at J, with 9 bases between the two ends. This CDR3 has 15 amino acids. In DNA form, the CDR3 reads TGCGCCAGCAGCTTAGGGCAGGGCTCCTACAATGAGCAGTTCTTC. It specifies CASSLGQGSYNEQFF.

V is TRBV6-4 and J is TRBJ2-2, with D hard to call. The CDR3 is 15 amino acids. With 4 bases removed from V and 6 bases from J, the gap between germline ends came to 15 bases. Germline-derived CDR1 and CDR2 are MRHNA and SNTAGT. DNA of the CDR3: TGTGCCAGCAGTGTTGGGCTGATTCCACCCGGGGAGCTGTTTTTT. It translates to CASSVGLIPPGELFF.

CDR3 sequence: CASSLDVSGLEGYTF. Written as DNA, the CDR3 is TGCGCCAGCAGCTTGGATGTTTCCGGGTTAGAGGGCTACACCTTC. The gene calls are TRBV5-1 and TRBJ1-2; D is undetermined. The CDR3 is 15 residues long. Germline V lookup: CDR1 SGHRS, CDR2 YFSETQ. The V end was cut by 0 bases, the J end by 8 bases, with 17 bases between.

CDR3 DNA sequence: TGTGCCAGCAGCTTATTCCCTGGAACAGGGGACGAGCAGTACTTC. Translated, it gives CASSLFPGTGDEQYF. The chain employs TRBV7-6 and TRBJ2-7; 7 bases align to TRBD1. Looked up from germline, CDR1 is SGHVS and CDR2 is FNYEAQ. The CDR3 has 15 residues. Trimming cost V 2 bases and J 5 bases; bases outside gene matches: 9.

The rearrangement joins TRBV28 to TRBJ1-2, with TRBD1 as a possible D gene (6 bases). Germline V gene sequence: CDR1 MDHEN, CDR2 SYDVKM. This CDR3 is 14 amino acids long. Trimming removed 3 bases at V and 6 bases at J, with 14 bases between. The CDR3: CASSLVGAGHGYTF. The CDR3 DNA is TGTGCCAGCAGTTTGGTGGGGGCAGGTCATGGCTACACCTTC.

The J gene is TRBJ2-7, the V gene TRBV7-9, with D perhaps matching TRBD2 (6 bases). This CDR3 is 13 amino acids long. The germline V and J ends were trimmed by 3 bases and 5 bases, with 11 bases remaining between them. The V gene's germline CDR1 is SEHNR and CDR2 FQNEAQ (reference sequence). In DNA form, the CDR3 reads TGTGCCAGCAGCTTTATTAGCGGAGACGAGCAGTACTTC. Its translation is CASSFISGDEQYF.

In DNA, the CDR3 is TGTGCCAGCAGCTTTACACAGGGTGGGACTGAAGCTTTCTTT. This encodes CASSFTQGGTEAFF. This chain links TRBV7-9 with TRBJ1-1, with a possible D match to TRBD1 (6 bases). Germline V gene sequence: CDR1 SEHNR, CDR2 FQNEAQ (reference sequence). V shed 3 bases and J shed 5 bases, with 13 bases lying between them. The CDR3 sequence is 14 residues long.

V and J are TRBV15 and TRBJ1-4, with 7 nucleotides matching TRBD1. V lost 2 bases and J lost 11; bases outside the gene matches: 5. This CDR3 has 13 amino acids. CDR1 is LNHNV, CDR2 YYDKDF, per germline (reference sequence). The CDR3: CATSRPQQGKLFF. DNA for the CDR3: TGTGCCACCAGCAGACCCCAACAGGGGAAACTGTTTTTT. The variable domain in full, with the rest retrieved from reference TRBV15 and TRBJ1-4, is DAMVIQNPRYQVTQFGKPVTLSCSQTLNHNVMYWYQQKSSQAPKLLFHYYDKDFNNEADTPDNFQSRRPNTSFCFLDIRSPGLGDTAMYLCATSRPQQGKLFFGSGTQLSVL.

V and J are TRBV30 and TRBJ2-7, with TRBD2 identical over 12 bases. Germline V gene sequence: CDR1 GTSNPN, CDR2 SVGIG (reference sequence). The CDR3 totals 14 residues. Trimming cost V 2 bases and J 5 bases; bases outside gene matches: 4. In nucleotides, the CDR3 is TGTGCCTGGAGTAGGACTAGCGGGATTGACGAGCAGTACTTC. Encoded protein: CAWSRTSGIDEQYF. The whole variable domain, filled in from reference TRBV30 and TRBJ2-7, reads SQTIHQWPATLVQPVGSPLSLECTVEGTSNPNLYWYRQAAGRGLQLLFYSVGIGQISSEVPQNLSASRPQDRQFILSSKKLLLSDSGFYLCAWSRTSGIDEQYFGPGTRLTVT.

The V and J genes are TRBV7-9 and TRBJ2-2; 8 positions agree with TRBD2. V was pared by 7 bases and J by 2 bases, with 6 bases of the junction left unmatched. Germline V gene lookup returns CDR1 SEHNR and CDR2 FQNEAQ (reference sequence). The CDR3 runs to 15 residues. The CDR3 DNA sequence: TGTGCCAGCACGGGGAGCGGGAGAAACACCGGGGAGCTGTTTTTT. Residues: CASTGSGRNTGELFF.

The V and J genes are TRBV11-3 and TRBJ2-2, with a weak D call TRBD2 (6 bases). Germline V gene sequence: CDR1 SGHNT, CDR2 YENEEA. Between the trimmed V and J ends, which lost 5 bases and 7 bases, there was a span of 23 bases. This CDR3 has 17 residues. CDR3 in amino acids: CASSRVVGAGHDGELFF. In DNA, the CDR3 is TGTGCCAGCAGCCGAGTTGTGGGTGCGGGGCATGACGGGGAGCTGTTTTTT.

The chain is built from TRBV9 and TRBJ2-3; 8 bases align to TRBD2. The CDR3 loop spans 16 amino acids. Trimming took 0 bases from V and 2 from J; bases not matched to a gene: 5. Germline V gene sequence: CDR1 SGDLS, CDR2 YYNGEE. CDR3 nucleotide sequence: TGTGCCAGCAGCGTAGTAGCGGGACCCCCCACAGATACGCAGTATTTT. Translating gives CASSVVAGPPTDTQYF. The full variable domain, in which reference TRBV9 and TRBJ2-3 provide the parts outside the CDR3, is DSGVTQTPKHLITATGQRVTLRCSPRSGDLSVYWYQQSLDQGLQFLIQYYNGEERAKGNILERFSAQQFPDLHSELNLSSLELGDSALYFCASSVVAGPPTDTQYFGPGTRLTVL.

This clone was observed a single time. V and J are TRBV30 and TRBJ1-5, with D perhaps TRBD1 (5 bases). This CDR3 spans 18 amino acids. Per the germline V gene, CDR1 is GTSNPN and CDR2 is SVGIG (reference sequence). The ends were cut back, 0 bases at V and 1 base at J, with 19 bases in the middle. The chain's CDR3 is CAWSVRTIGRESNQPQHF. The CDR3 DNA is TGTGCCTGGAGTGTCCGGACAATTGGACGAGAAAGCAATCAGCCCCAGCATTTT. The full variable domain, rest sourced from reference TRBV30 and TRBJ1-5, is SQTIHQWPATLVQPVGSPLSLECTVEGTSNPNLYWYRQAAGRGLQLLFYSVGIGQISSEVPQNLSASRPQDRQFILSSKKLLLSDSGFYLCAWSVRTIGRESNQPQHFGDGTRLSIL.

This clone was seen once. The rearrangement uses TRBV7-7 and TRBJ2-7; the match to TRBD1 covers 9 bases. After removal of 5 bases from V and 3 bases from J, the junction contained 8 bases not matched to a gene. This CDR3 has 15 residues. The germline gives CDR1 SSHAT, CDR2 FNYEAQ (reference sequence). The DNA of the CDR3 is TGTGCCAGCAGCCCCTCACCGGGACAGGGCTACGAGCAGTACTTC. The encoded protein is CASSPSPGQGYEQYF.

J is TRBJ2-1 and V is TRBV2, with TRBD2 as a possible D gene (6 bases). From germline, CDR1 is SNHLY and CDR2 FYNNEI. The CDR3 has 13 residues. V gave up 6 bases and J gave up 7 bases, with 13 bases separating them. The CDR3 protein is CASRKEGWNEQFF. The CDR3 nucleotides read TGTGCCAGCAGGAAGGAGGGATGGAATGAGCAGTTCTTC.